Listed below are T cell receptor beta chains from one sample, sequenced in a study of cytomegalovirus exposure and HLA in healthy donors. Sequenced by immunoSEQ multiplex PCR; TCRdb stores in-frame clones only, minus some. The sample gives 110,000 to 150,000 clones, over 65% of which show up once; 1.5% to 2% is in the top ten. The sequenced sample was PBMCs. These receptors came from a woman younger than 45 in good health and CMV-seronegative. Both conserved end residues are part of each CDR3. The D gene is left open where the match is weak. Some rows mark clone size as missing; the rest say once, few, many or name a class of expanded clone.

v_call: TRBV6-1; j_call: TRBJ2-3; clone_size: few; d_call: -; cdr3_length: 15; cdr3_aa: CASSEMASSTDTQYF; cdr3_nt: TGTGCCAGCAGTGAAATGGCCAGTAGCACAGATACGCAGTATTTT
v_call: TRBV7-2; j_call: TRBJ1-1; clone_size: -; d_call: -; cdr3_length: 14; cdr3_aa: CASSVGGESAEAFF; cdr3_nt: TGTGCCAGCAGCGTAGGGGGGGAGAGCGCTGAAGCTTTCTTT
v_call: TRBV29-1; j_call: TRBJ2-3; clone_size: -; d_call: -; cdr3_length: 14; cdr3_aa: CSVYDSRGTDTQYF; cdr3_nt: TGCAGCGTTTACGACAGCCGTGGCACAGATACGCAGTATTTT
v_call: TRBV2; j_call: TRBJ2-3; clone_size: -; d_call: -; cdr3_length: 14; cdr3_aa: CASRVPSSTDTQYF; cdr3_nt: TGTGCCAGCAGGGTACCTAGTAGCACAGATACGCAGTATTTT
v_call: TRBV10-3; j_call: TRBJ2-2; clone_size: -; d_call: -; cdr3_length: 11; cdr3_aa: CAATGNGELFF; cdr3_nt: TGTGCCGCGACAGGAAACGGGGAGCTGTTTTTT
v_call: TRBV7-7; j_call: TRBJ2-1; clone_size: few; d_call: TRBD2; cdr3_length: 14; cdr3_aa: CASSFSLAGSEQFF; cdr3_nt: TGTGCTAGCAGCTTCAGTCTAGCGGGAAGTGAGCAGTTCTTC
v_call: TRBV10-3; j_call: TRBJ2-2; clone_size: -; d_call: -; cdr3_length: 12; cdr3_aa: CAIRAPTGELFF; cdr3_nt: TGTGCCATCAGAGCTCCGACCGGGGAGCTGTTTTTT
v_call: TRBV7-8; j_call: TRBJ1-2; clone_size: -; d_call: -; cdr3_length: 12; cdr3_aa: CASSLGDRIYTF; cdr3_nt: TGTGCCAGCAGCCTCGGGGATCGAATCTACACCTTC
v_call: TRBV2; j_call: TRBJ2-2; clone_size: -; d_call: -; cdr3_length: 14; cdr3_aa: CASSELMVTGELFF; cdr3_nt: TGTGCCAGCAGCGAGCTTATGGTCACCGGGGAGCTGTTTTTT
v_call: TRBV19; j_call: TRBJ2-1; clone_size: -; d_call: TRBD2; cdr3_length: 14; cdr3_aa: CASSMTSGHNEQFF; cdr3_nt: TGTGCCAGTAGTATGACTAGCGGACACAATGAGCAGTTCTTC
v_call: TRBV11-2; j_call: TRBJ1-3; clone_size: -; d_call: -; cdr3_length: 12; cdr3_aa: CASGSSGNTIYF; cdr3_nt: TGTGCCAGCGGGAGCTCTGGAAACACCATATATTTT
v_call: TRBV6-6; j_call: TRBJ1-1; clone_size: -; d_call: TRBD1; cdr3_length: 16; cdr3_aa: CASSYFRDRVNTEAFF; cdr3_nt: TGTGCCAGCAGTTACTTTCGGGACAGGGTGAACACTGAAGCTTTCTTT
v_call: TRBV6-5; j_call: TRBJ1-2; clone_size: few; d_call: -; cdr3_length: 13; cdr3_aa: CASSYYRNYGYTF; cdr3_nt: TGTGCCAGCAGTTACTACAGGAACTATGGCTACACCTTC
v_call: TRBV29-1; j_call: TRBJ1-5; clone_size: -; d_call: TRBD1; cdr3_length: 13; cdr3_aa: CSVTGDRYQPQHF; cdr3_nt: TGCAGCGTGACGGGGGACAGGTATCAGCCCCAGCATTTT
v_call: TRBV7-3; j_call: TRBJ2-1; clone_size: few; d_call: TRBD2; cdr3_length: 16; cdr3_aa: CASSLIGGGNYNEQFF; cdr3_nt: TGTGCCAGCAGCTTAATAGGCGGGGGAAACTACAATGAGCAGTTCTTC
v_call: TRBV28; j_call: TRBJ1-5; clone_size: -; d_call: -; cdr3_length: 13; cdr3_aa: CASSLLDGGPQHF; cdr3_nt: TGTGCCAGCAGTTTGTTAGACGGCGGGCCCCAGCATTTT
v_call: TRBV19; j_call: TRBJ1-2; clone_size: -; d_call: -; cdr3_length: 12; cdr3_aa: CASTSRESGYTF; cdr3_nt: TGTGCCAGTACCTCTAGGGAGAGTGGCTACACCTTC
v_call: TRBV5-1; j_call: TRBJ2-5; clone_size: once; d_call: TRBD1; cdr3_length: 15; cdr3_aa: CASSRTGGNRETQYF; cdr3_nt: TGCGCCAGCAGCCGGACAGGGGGGAATAGGGAGACCCAGTACTTC
v_call: TRBV6-5; j_call: TRBJ2-7; clone_size: -; d_call: TRBD1; cdr3_length: 13; cdr3_aa: CASRGQGSPEQYF; cdr3_nt: TGTGCCAGCAGGGGACAGGGCTCTCCCGAGCAGTACTTC
v_call: TRBV29-1; j_call: TRBJ2-1; clone_size: few; d_call: -; cdr3_length: 12; cdr3_aa: CSVLTDYNEQFF; cdr3_nt: TGCAGCGTTCTGACAGATTACAATGAGCAGTTCTTC
v_call: TRBV19; j_call: TRBJ1-2; clone_size: -; d_call: TRBD1; cdr3_length: 11; cdr3_aa: CATRQGDGYTF; cdr3_nt: TGTGCCACTAGACAGGGCGATGGCTACACCTTC
v_call: TRBV2; j_call: TRBJ2-3; clone_size: -; d_call: -; cdr3_length: 12; cdr3_aa: CASRGGVRTQYF; cdr3_nt: TGTGCCAGTCGAGGGGGAGTCCGGACGCAGTATTTT
v_call: TRBV28; j_call: TRBJ2-3; clone_size: -; d_call: -; cdr3_length: 15; cdr3_aa: CASSPLLGGTDTQYF; cdr3_nt: TGTGCCAGCAGTCCCCTCCTAGGGGGCACAGATACGCAGTATTTT
v_call: TRBV4-1; j_call: TRBJ2-1; clone_size: -; d_call: TRBD1; cdr3_length: 15; cdr3_aa: CASSPVDREDNEQFF; cdr3_nt: TGCGCCAGCAGCCCAGTGGACAGGGAAGACAATGAGCAGTTCTTC
v_call: TRBV6-1; j_call: TRBJ2-4; clone_size: -; d_call: -; cdr3_length: 14; cdr3_aa: CASSPGTLLNIQYF; cdr3_nt: TGTGCCAGTTCCCCCGGGACACTATTAAACATTCAGTACTTC
v_call: TRBV15; j_call: TRBJ1-3; clone_size: once; d_call: -; cdr3_length: 14; cdr3_aa: CATSRTGVGNTIYF; cdr3_nt: TGTGCCACCAGCAGAACAGGCGTTGGAAACACCATATATTTT
v_call: TRBV7-2; j_call: TRBJ1-4; clone_size: -; d_call: -; cdr3_length: 15; cdr3_aa: CASSLTSGTNEKLFF; cdr3_nt: TGTGCCAGCAGCCTTACGTCAGGGACTAATGAAAAACTGTTTTTT
v_call: TRBV4-2; j_call: TRBJ1-2; clone_size: few; d_call: -; cdr3_length: 14; cdr3_aa: CASSYRTAYYGYTF; cdr3_nt: TGTGCCAGCAGCTACCGGACAGCTTACTATGGCTACACCTTC
v_call: TRBV2; j_call: TRBJ2-7; clone_size: -; d_call: TRBD2; cdr3_length: 15; cdr3_aa: CASKLSGRAIYEQYF; cdr3_nt: TGTGCCAGCAAATTGAGCGGGAGGGCAATCTACGAGCAGTACTTC
v_call: TRBV7-9; j_call: TRBJ1-5; clone_size: -; d_call: TRBD1; cdr3_length: 17; cdr3_aa: CASSLASTGGGNQPQHF; cdr3_nt: TGTGCCAGCAGCCTAGCAAGCACAGGGGGGGGCAATCAGCCCCAGCATTTT
v_call: TRBV29-1; j_call: TRBJ2-7; clone_size: -; d_call: TRBD1; cdr3_length: 13; cdr3_aa: CSVWTGSVDEQYF; cdr3_nt: TGCAGCGTCTGGACAGGGAGCGTGGACGAGCAGTACTTC
v_call: TRBV5-4; j_call: TRBJ2-7; clone_size: -; d_call: -; cdr3_length: 13; cdr3_aa: CASSQTQGYEQYF; cdr3_nt: TGTGCCAGCAGCCAAACTCAGGGCTACGAGCAGTACTTC
v_call: TRBV6-5; j_call: TRBJ1-6; clone_size: -; d_call: -; cdr3_length: 13; cdr3_aa: CASRKDGDSPLHF; cdr3_nt: TGTGCCAGCAGGAAAGACGGGGATTCACCCCTCCACTTT
v_call: TRBV2; j_call: TRBJ2-1; clone_size: -; d_call: -; cdr3_length: 13; cdr3_aa: CGEGGSSYNEQFF; cdr3_nt: TGTGGGGAGGGGGGAAGCTCCTACAATGAGCAGTTCTTC
v_call: TRBV5-6; j_call: TRBJ1-5; clone_size: -; d_call: -; cdr3_length: 16; cdr3_aa: CASSLFRGGGVQPQHF; cdr3_nt: TGTGCCAGCAGCTTGTTTAGGGGAGGTGGTGTTCAGCCCCAGCATTTT
v_call: TRBV19; j_call: TRBJ1-6; clone_size: -; d_call: -; cdr3_length: 12; cdr3_aa: CASSPRRSPLHF; cdr3_nt: TGTGCCAGTAGTCCCCGGAGATCACCCCTCCACTTT
v_call: TRBV30; j_call: TRBJ1-5; clone_size: -; d_call: TRBD1; cdr3_length: 16; cdr3_aa: CAWSGARGQGWQPQHF; cdr3_nt: TGTGCCTGGAGTGGGGCTCGGGGACAGGGATGGCAGCCCCAGCATTTT
v_call: TRBV7-2; j_call: TRBJ2-1; clone_size: -; d_call: TRBD2; cdr3_length: 15; cdr3_aa: CASRRGAGGPSEQFF; cdr3_nt: TGTGCCAGCAGGAGGGGCGCGGGGGGGCCCAGTGAGCAGTTCTTC
v_call: TRBV29-1; j_call: TRBJ2-3; clone_size: -; d_call: TRBD2; cdr3_length: 14; cdr3_aa: CSVVFSGGTDTQYF; cdr3_nt: TGCAGCGTTGTCTTTAGCGGGGGGACAGATACGCAGTATTTT
v_call: TRBV11-2; j_call: TRBJ1-2; clone_size: -; d_call: TRBD1; cdr3_length: 16; cdr3_aa: CASSLRPAGGSYGYTF; cdr3_nt: TGTGCCAGCAGCTTAAGACCGGCAGGGGGGAGTTATGGCTACACCTTC
v_call: TRBV4-2; j_call: TRBJ2-5; clone_size: -; d_call: TRBD2; cdr3_length: 16; cdr3_aa: CASSQGGLASQETQYF; cdr3_nt: TGTGCCAGCAGCCAGGGAGGACTAGCCTCCCAAGAGACCCAGTACTTC
v_call: TRBV18; j_call: TRBJ1-4; clone_size: -; d_call: -; cdr3_length: 15; cdr3_aa: CASSPPGDGNEKLFF; cdr3_nt: TGTGCCAGCTCACCCCCGGGGGACGGGAATGAAAAACTGTTTTTT
v_call: TRBV19; j_call: TRBJ2-7; clone_size: few; d_call: -; cdr3_length: 15; cdr3_aa: CASSQPGLSSYEQYF; cdr3_nt: TGTGCCAGTAGTCAACCGGGTCTTAGCTCCTACGAGCAGTACTTC
v_call: TRBV5-1; j_call: TRBJ2-7; clone_size: few; d_call: -; cdr3_length: 16; cdr3_aa: CASSLFSAGTSYEQYF; cdr3_nt: TGCGCCAGCAGCTTGTTTAGCGCGGGAACCTCCTACGAGCAGTACTTC
v_call: TRBV6-5; j_call: TRBJ2-3; clone_size: few; d_call: -; cdr3_length: 14; cdr3_aa: CASSGRLRADTQYF; cdr3_nt: TGTGCCAGCAGTGGCCGCCTTCGGGCAGATACGCAGTATTTT
v_call: TRBV5-1; j_call: TRBJ2-2; clone_size: -; d_call: -; cdr3_length: 16; cdr3_aa: CASSSRAGHSTGELFF; cdr3_nt: TGCGCCAGCAGCTCCCGAGCAGGGCATAGCACCGGGGAGCTGTTTTTT
v_call: TRBV7-9; j_call: TRBJ1-3; clone_size: few; d_call: -; cdr3_length: 13; cdr3_aa: CATTRGSGNTIYF; cdr3_nt: TGTGCCACTACACGGGGCTCTGGAAACACCATATATTTT
v_call: TRBV5-5; j_call: TRBJ1-6; clone_size: -; d_call: -; cdr3_length: 16; cdr3_aa: CASSLRLDGDNSPLHF; cdr3_nt: TGTGCCAGCAGCCTCCGACTCGACGGAGATAATTCACCCCTCCACTTT
v_call: TRBV7-2; j_call: TRBJ2-1; clone_size: once; d_call: -; cdr3_length: 15; cdr3_aa: CASSLRGSFGNEQFF; cdr3_nt: TGTGCCAGCAGCCTTAGGGGGTCATTTGGCAATGAGCAGTTCTTC
v_call: TRBV14; j_call: TRBJ2-7; clone_size: few; d_call: TRBD2; cdr3_length: 16; cdr3_aa: CASSSLAATFSYEQYF; cdr3_nt: TGTGCCAGCAGCTCACTAGCGGCCACTTTCTCCTACGAGCAGTACTTC
v_call: TRBV28; j_call: TRBJ1-6; clone_size: -; d_call: TRBD1; cdr3_length: 17; cdr3_aa: CASSFTGGAILNSPLHF; cdr3_nt: TGTGCCAGCAGTTTTACAGGGGGCGCTATCCTTAATTCACCCCTCCACTTT
v_call: TRBV18; j_call: TRBJ1-6; clone_size: -; d_call: TRBD1; cdr3_length: 14; cdr3_aa: CASSLRQGDSPLHF; cdr3_nt: TGTGCCAGCTCACTAAGACAGGGTGATTCACCCCTCCACTTT
v_call: TRBV4-1; j_call: TRBJ2-1; clone_size: once; d_call: TRBD2; cdr3_length: 15; cdr3_aa: CASSNSGGAYGEQFF; cdr3_nt: TGCGCCAGCAGTAATAGCGGGGGGGCCTACGGTGAGCAGTTCTTC